The source of this T cell receptor beta chain is a study of beta chain features in type 1 diabetes. Whole-study findings and limits: Within the patient group, naive, central memory and Treg TCRB repertoires appeared more similar to each other than within healthy donors. In type 1 diabetes patients, VDJ junctions had fewer insertions; deletions at these junctions were more frequent. People with Type 1 diabetes carried modestly yet significantly shorter TCRB CDR3s in all four CD4+ subsets.

Regarding this clone: Antigen specificity is unknown.

Per germline, CDR1 SGHRS and CDR2 YFSETQ. The CDR3 is 16 amino acids. V was clipped by 2 bases and J by 0 bases; unmatched bases: 8. Sorting of CD4+ naive, central memory, regulatory and stem cell-like memory cells was performed via CD45RO/CCR7/CD25/CD127/CD95/CD27. As every portion of the isolated RNA was reverse transcribed, the sequencing read expressed TCRB transcripts. Clones were read by immunoSEQ multiplex PCR, and TCRdb kept only the in-frame ones, dropping some. The data show hundreds of thousands of clones, over 11% seen once. The chain has TRBV5-1 and TRBJ2-7, with TRBD1 identical over 7 bases. This receptor was identified in a man in his late teens or twenties with type 1 diabetes. Sequences were obtained from naive CD4+ T cells from blood. The CDR3 DNA is TGCGCCAGCAGCTTAACAGGGGTCCAGTTCTCCTACGAGCAGTACTTC. It translates to CASSLTGVQFSYEQYF.